These 18 T cell receptor beta chains came from one sample sequenced in a study of radiotherapy plus CTLA-4 blockade in lung cancer. The repertoire was sequenced with immunoSEQ multiplex PCR; TCRdb's copy has only in-frame clones and lacks some. The profile shows 50,000 or so clones, more than 70% of them singletons. The sequences come from peripheral blood, collected from a patient treated with radiotherapy plus ipilimumab. These receptors all come from a human donor with non-small cell lung cancer who had stable disease on radiotherapy plus ipilimumab.

The chain links TRBV9 to TRBJ2-1; 8 bases match TRBD1. CDR3 length equals 14 residues. V shed 7 bases and J 6 bases; nucleotides not matched to a gene: 9. CDR1 is SGDLS, CDR2 YYNGEE, per germline. The CDR3, as DNA: TGTGCCAGCCACAAGACAGGGGCGGGCAATGAGCAGTTCTTC. It encodes CASHKTGAGNEQFF.

The chain carries TRBV18 and TRBJ1-1; 7 nucleotides match TRBD1. Germline V gene lookup returns CDR1 KGHSH and CDR2 LQKENI. This CDR3 is 14 amino acids long. V was clipped by 2 bases and J by 6 bases; unmatched bases: 6. The CDR3 DNA reads TGTGCCAGCTCACCAGAGGCCAGGGGGTCTGAAGCTTTCTTT. The encoded protein is CASSPEARGSEAFF.

The genes are TRBV5-1 and TRBJ1-4; tentatively, D is TRBD1 (6 bases). The CDR3 has 14 residues. From germline, CDR1 is SGHRS and CDR2 YFSETQ. V lost 4 bases and J lost 4, with 11 bases in between. In nucleotides, the CDR3 is TGCGCCAGCAGCCGGGACACGCTTAATGAAAAACTGTTTTTT. Protein: CASSRDTLNEKLFF.

This clone was seen just once. The chain links TRBV18 to TRBJ2-1; possible D gene TRBD1, 5 bases. Germline CDR1 KGHSH, CDR2 LQKENI. Trimming stripped 0 bases from V and 4 bases from J, with 7 bases between. The CDR3 runs to 14 residues. The CDR3 bases are TGTGCCAGCTCACCACCGTCAGGGTACAATGAGCAGTTCTTC. Translation: CASSPPSGYNEQFF. Based on the CDR3 plus reference TRBV18 and TRBJ2-1, the full variable domain is NAGVMQNPRHLVRRRGQEARLRCSPMKGHSHVYWYRQLPEEGLKFMVYLQKENIIDESGMPKERFSAEFPKEGPSILRIQQVVRGDSAAYFCASSPPSGYNEQFFGPGTRLTVL.

This clone was seen a few times. The chain links TRBV5-1 to TRBJ1-1, with 10 bases lining up with TRBD1. V dropped 4 bases and J dropped 3; count of bases not matched to a gene: 6. Germline lookup yields CDR1 SGHRS and CDR2 YFSETQ. The CDR3 has 15 amino acids. Here the CDR3 reads CASSEPGTGDTEAFF. The CDR3 DNA is TGCGCCAGCAGCGAACCCGGGACAGGGGACACTGAAGCTTTCTTT.

The J gene is TRBJ1-5, the V gene TRBV5-6, with D maybe TRBD1 (5 bases). The V gene lost 5 bases and the J gene lost 2 bases, with 14 bases spanning the gap. Germline CDR1 is SGHDT and CDR2 is YYEEEE. This CDR3 has 15 residues. The CDR3 sequence: CASSSGGFRNQPQHF. Here the CDR3 DNA reads TGTGCCAGCAGTTCGGGGGGATTTCGCAATCAGCCCCAGCATTTT.

The chain combines TRBV6-5 with TRBJ1-2; tentative D call: TRBD1 (6 bases). The V end was cut by 4 bases, the J end by 8 bases, with 17 bases between. Germline CDR1 MNHEY, CDR2 SVGAGI. The CDR3 consists of 14 residues. The CDR3 spells CASSSGGFTGGYTF. The CDR3 nucleotides read TGTGCCAGCAGTTCCGGGGGCTTCACAGGGGGCTACACCTTC.

This clone was detected a few times. This rearrangement joins TRBV2 to TRBJ1-1; TRBD1 might be the D (5 bases). Germline V lookup: CDR1 SNHLY, CDR2 FYNNEI. This CDR3 region has 15 residues. The V gene lost 3 bases and the J gene lost 1 base, with 12 bases spanning the gap. The chain's CDR3 is CASSDLGVGNTEAFF. The CDR3 DNA is TGTGCCAGCAGTGATTTGGGGGTGGGGAACACTGAAGCTTTCTTT.

V gene TRBV7-2 combines with J gene TRBJ1-1; TRBD1 aligns across 7 bases. V dropped 5 bases and J dropped 0; count of bases not matched to a gene: 6. The CDR3 sequence is 15 residues long. Germline V gene data show CDR1 as SGHTA and CDR2 as FQGNSA. The CDR3 loop is CASSPRQGVNTEAFF. In DNA, the CDR3 is TGTGCCAGCAGCCCCCGTCAGGGGGTGAACACTGAAGCTTTCTTT.

The table lists this clone with a count of one. The chain joins TRBV7-9 to TRBJ2-3, with D perhaps given as TRBD1 or TRBD2 (7 bases each). V lost 2 bases and J 2 bases, leaving 17 bases between the germline ends. CDR3 length: 17 residues. Per germline, CDR1 SEHNR and CDR2 FQNEAQ (reference sequence). Here the CDR3 reads CASSLSRGGQSTDTQYF. The CDR3 DNA is TGTGCCAGCAGCTTATCCCGCGGGGGACAGTCCACAGATACGCAGTATTTT.

This chain connects TRBV5-8 to TRBJ1-5, with D unclear. The ends were cut back, 4 bases at V and 4 bases at J, with 12 bases in the middle. The CDR3 is 14 residues long. Germline V CDR1 and CDR2: SGHTS, YDEGEE. CDR3 nucleotide sequence: TGTGCCAGCAGCCCTCCCGCGAGAAATCAGCCCCAGCATTTT. Translated, it gives CASSPPARNQPQHF.

This chain joins TRBV9 and TRBJ2-3, with unresolved D. Between the trimmed V and J ends, which lost 0 bases and 2 bases, there was a span of 16 bases. This CDR3 comprises 17 residues. Germline lookup yields CDR1 SGDLS and CDR2 YYNGEE. The CDR3 loop reads CASSVGLPTAYTDTQYF. The CDR3 nucleotides read TGTGCCAGCAGCGTAGGACTTCCCACGGCGTACACAGATACGCAGTATTTT.

V usage is TRBV5-1 and J usage is TRBJ2-5; maybe TRBD2 (5 bases). CDR1 and CDR2 from the germline V gene are SGHRS and YFSETQ. This CDR3 contains 16 residues. V was cut by 5 bases and J by 1 base, with 18 bases left in between. Here the CDR3 reads CASRPSKRPFQETQYF. CDR3 nucleotide sequence: TGCGCCAGCAGACCCTCCAAGCGGCCCTTCCAAGAGACCCAGTACTTC.

This sequence joins TRBV19 and TRBJ2-3; D not certain. Germline V gene lookup returns CDR1 LNHDA and CDR2 SQIVND (reference sequence). The V gene lost 3 bases and the J gene lost 1 base, with 14 bases spanning the gap. The CDR3 contains 16 residues. CDR3 protein: CASSISFVGGTDTQYF. CDR3 in DNA: TGTGCCAGTAGTATCTCGTTCGTGGGTGGCACAGATACGCAGTATTTT.

This rearrangement joins TRBV6-5 to TRBJ2-5, with D hard to call. This CDR3 contains 10 residues. V was pared by 6 bases and J by 3 bases, with 2 bases between. The germline CDR1 and CDR2 sequences are MNHEY and SVGAGI. The CDR3 DNA is TGTGCCAGCAGCGAAGAGACCCAGTACTTC. This encodes CASSEETQYF.

This chain joins TRBV7-8 and TRBJ1-2; D gene unclear. The CDR3 loop spans 14 amino acids. V was cut by 0 bases and J by 7 bases, with 12 bases left in between. Germline loops: CDR1 SGHVS, CDR2 FQNEAQ. CDR3 coding DNA: TGTGCCAGCAGCTTAGCGCATACAGTTGGTGGCTACACCTTC. It codes for CASSLAHTVGGYTF.

CDR3 amino acids: CAISDQARGLNTEAFF. The CDR3 coding sequence is TGTGCCATCAGTGACCAGGCCCGAGGGCTTAACACTGAAGCTTTCTTT. The chain recombines TRBV10-3 with TRBJ1-1; D ambiguous. Germline V gene sequence: CDR1 ENHRY, CDR2 SYGVKD. CDR3 size: 16 residues. V shed 3 bases and J shed 2 bases, with 16 bases lying between them.

This clone has more than one count but fewer than ten. The CDR3: CASSADRKLFF. The CDR3 DNA sequence: TGTGCCAGCAGTGCGGACAGGAAACTGTTTTTT. The V and J genes are TRBV7-9 and TRBJ1-4, with TRBD1 identical over 7 bases. V was clipped by 6 bases and J by 11 bases; unmatched bases: 3. This CDR3 has 11 residues. Germline CDR1 SEHNR, CDR2 FQNEAQ (reference sequence). The complete variable domain, with remaining parts taken from reference TRBV7-9 and TRBJ1-4, reads DTGVSQNPRHKITKRGQNVTFRCDPISEHNRLYWYRQTLGQGPEFLTYFQNEAQLEKSRLLSDRFSAERPKGSFSTLEIQRTEQGDSAMYLCASSADRKLFFGSGTQLSVL.